The text below deals with one T cell receptor (beta chain). Sequencing was performed with immunoSEQ multiplex PCR; in TCRdb, only in-frame clones are kept and a portion is missing. Seen here are tens of thousands of clones, over 80% observed once, and the top ten hold 2.8%. CDR3 length: 13 amino acids. The V end lost 2 bases, the J end lost 4 bases, and 9 bases lay between the germline ends. Germline CDR1 and CDR2: SNHLY and FYNNEI. This entry is derived from a study of T cell changes during pregnancy in multiple sclerosis. The receptor's source is a female donor in good health, enrolled as a control in a pregnancy study. The rearrangement uses TRBV2 and TRBJ2-7; D call uncertain. The sample consisted of peripheral blood, taken in the third trimester of pregnancy. This CDR3 is CASSEQEKYEQYF. For the CDR3, the DNA is TGTGCCAGCAGTGAACAGGAAAAATACGAGCAGTACTTC.